One and the same sample provided the 28 T cell receptor beta chains below, sequenced in a study of cytomegalovirus exposure and HLA in healthy donors. The PCR was carried out with 60 Vbeta primers and 13 Jbeta primers. Assay: immunoSEQ multiplex PCR; the TCRdb copy retains only in-frame clones and omits some. The table for this sample gives some 140,000 clones. Sequencing was carried out using PBMCs. All receptors derive from a woman aged 55-69 years in good health and CMV-seronegative.

V and J are TRBV7-9 and TRBJ1-4; TRBD1 matches 8 bases. The CDR3 consists of 14 residues. The trim removed 5 bases at V and 10 bases at J, leaving 9 bases unmatched. CDR1 SEHNR and CDR2 FQNEAQ come from the germline V gene (reference sequence). DNA for the CDR3: TGTGCCAGCAGCCACGAGACAGGGGCGACAAAACTGTTTTTT. Translated: CASSHETGATKLFF.

J is TRBJ1-1 and V is TRBV18, with a possible D match to TRBD1 (5 bases). The CDR3 has 16 residues. V dropped 1 base and J dropped 0 bases, with 12 bases sitting between them. The germline gives CDR1 KGHSH, CDR2 LQKENI. The CDR3 DNA reads TGTGCCAGCTCACCACTCGGGGAGGGGTTGAACACTGAAGCTTTCTTT. Protein product: CASSPLGEGLNTEAFF.

The chain links TRBV29-1 to TRBJ1-1; no clear D gene. The CDR3 is made up of 12 amino acids. Trimming removed 6 bases from V and 2 bases from J, with 10 bases in between. Germline V CDR1 and CDR2: SQVTM, ANQGSEA. The CDR3 coding sequence is TGCAGCGTACGGGTGGTAAACACTGAAGCTTTCTTT. Encoded protein: CSVRVVNTEAFF.

V and J are TRBV18 and TRBJ2-1; 11 bases are a match to TRBD2. CDR1 is KGHSH, CDR2 LQKENI, per germline. With V trimmed by 3 bases and J by 3 bases, 4 bases remained unmatched. CDR3 length: 16 residues. The DNA for the CDR3 is TGTGCCAGCTCACCCCCCGGGACTAGCGGCTACAATGAGCAGTTCTTC. This gives the protein CASSPPGTSGYNEQFF.

The chain couples TRBV19 to TRBJ1-5; 9 bases are a match to TRBD1. The junction had 9 bases not matched to a gene; V was cut back by 3 bases and J by 6 bases. This CDR3 spans 16 amino acids. The V gene's germline CDR1 is LNHDA and CDR2 SQIVND (reference sequence). The CDR3 spells CASSIPGQGASQPQHF. CDR3 DNA sequence: TGTGCCAGTAGTATTCCGGGACAGGGCGCCAGTCAGCCCCAGCATTTT.

The chain has TRBV27 and TRBJ1-1; D might be TRBD1 (5 bases). Between the trimmed V and J ends, which lost 3 bases and 2 bases, there was a span of 7 bases. In germline, CDR1 is MNHEY, CDR2 SMNVEV (reference sequence). This CDR3 is built from 13 residues. CDR3 sequence reads: CASSFGQNTEAFF. CDR3 nucleotides: TGTGCCAGCAGTTTCGGACAAAACACTGAAGCTTTCTTT.

V gene TRBV7-3 combines with J gene TRBJ1-1, with D maybe TRBD1 (6 bases). Trimming took 6 bases from V and 1 from J, leaving 15 bases between them. This CDR3 is built from 15 residues. CDR1 and CDR2 (germline): SGHTA, FQGTGA. In DNA, the CDR3 is TGTGCCAGCAGACCTACAGGGATCGAGAACACTGAAGCTTTCTTT. It specifies CASRPTGIENTEAFF. The entire variable domain, with the rest obtained from reference TRBV7-3 and TRBJ1-1, is as follows: GAGVSQTPSNKVTEKGKYVELRCDPISGHTALYWYRQSLGQGPEFLIYFQGTGAADDSGLPNDRFFAVRPEGSVSTLKIQRTERGDSAVYLCASRPTGIENTEAFFGQGTRLTVV.

V gene TRBV6-1 combines with J gene TRBJ2-5, with D uncertain. The germline V gene encodes CDR1 MNHNS and CDR2 SASEGT. The CDR3 has 14 amino acids. V dropped 1 base and J dropped 7 bases, with 13 bases sitting between them. CDR3 region: CASSEGPFSRTQYF. The DNA for the CDR3 is TGTGCCAGCAGTGAAGGCCCCTTCTCTAGGACCCAGTACTTC.

The rearrangement joins TRBV5-4 to TRBJ1-5, with a possible D match to TRBD1 (5 bases). Deletions cut 0 bases from V and 6 bases from J, with 13 bases between. Germline assignment: CDR1 SGHNT and CDR2 YYREEE (reference sequence). The CDR3 spans 15 residues. The CDR3 spells CASSLDRGEVQPQHF. CDR3 DNA: TGTGCCAGCAGCTTGGATCGGGGGGAGGTTCAGCCCCAGCATTTT.

The J gene is TRBJ1-2, the V gene TRBV5-1; weak D call: TRBD1 (5 bases). Germline-derived CDR1 and CDR2 are SGHRS and YFSETQ. V lost 4 bases to trimming and J lost 6 bases, with 16 bases between them. The CDR3 loop spans 14 amino acids. CDR3 in DNA: TGCGCCAGCAGCCCAGGACAACCAAGGCATGGCTACACCTTC. It specifies CASSPGQPRHGYTF.

The CDR3 bases are TGTGCCAGCAGCCGAGGACAGGACACTGAAGCTTTCTTT. Its translation: CASSRGQDTEAFF. The genes are TRBV28 and TRBJ1-1; 7 bases line up with TRBD1. The CDR3 extends over 13 amino acids. CDR1 is MDHEN and CDR2 is SYDVKM in the germline V gene. After removal of 6 bases from V and 3 bases from J, the junction contained 4 bases not matched to a gene.

The V call is TRBV29-1, the J call TRBJ2-3, with D hard to call. Trimming pared 4 bases from V and 4 bases from J, leaving 15 bases between. Germline V gene lookup returns CDR1 SQVTM and CDR2 ANQGSEA. CDR3 length equals 14 residues. The CDR3 region is CSVGPGFMADTQYF. The CDR3 bases are TGCAGCGTTGGGCCAGGCTTTATGGCAGATACGCAGTATTTT.

This chain connects TRBV2 to TRBJ2-7; 9 bases match TRBD1. The ends lost 6 bases at V and 5 bases at J; junction bases unmatched: 11. Germline values: CDR1 SNHLY, CDR2 FYNNEI. The CDR3 has 15 amino acids. The CDR3 bases are TGTGCCAGCAGACCCCGGGACAGGGAATTCGACGAGCAGTACTTC. Translating it yields CASRPRDREFDEQYF.

The gene calls are TRBV4-1 and TRBJ1-5, with D uncertain. In germline, CDR1 is MGHRA, CDR2 YSYEKL. Trimming cost V 4 bases and J 1 base, with 14 bases left between them. CDR3 length: 16 amino acids. DNA of the CDR3: TGCGCCAGCAGCCCGGCGGGCAGCGGAAGCAATCAGCCCCAGCATTTT. Translated, it gives CASSPAGSGSNQPQHF.

The rearrangement joins TRBV7-8 to TRBJ2-7; D unclear. The ends were cut back, 5 bases at V and 1 base at J, with 18 bases in the middle. This CDR3 comprises 16 residues. Germline V gives CDR1 SGHVS, CDR2 FQNEAQ. The CDR3 DNA reads TGTGCCAGCAGCGCTGCTCTGTCCGCCTATTCCTACGAGCAGTACTTC. Protein product: CASSAALSAYSYEQYF.

The rearrangement links TRBV29-1 to TRBJ1-4, with unresolved D. Germline V gives CDR1 SQVTM, CDR2 ANQGSEA. V gave up 4 bases and J gave up 4 bases, with 10 bases separating them. The CDR3 is made up of 13 amino acids. The CDR3 is CSVVVRVNEKLFF. The CDR3 DNA is TGCAGCGTTGTGGTACGGGTTAATGAAAAACTGTTTTTT.

The chain has TRBV28 and TRBJ1-5; 7 nucleotides line up with TRBD1. V lost 7 bases and J lost 3; bases outside the gene matches: 6. Germline V lookup: CDR1 MDHEN, CDR2 SYDVKM. This CDR3 region has 14 residues. The CDR3 here is CASTQGQSNQPQHF. The CDR3 DNA reads as TGTGCCAGCACCCAGGGACAGTCCAATCAGCCCCAGCATTTT. The complete variable domain, with remaining parts taken from reference TRBV28 and TRBJ1-5, reads DVKVTQSSRYLVKRTGEKVFLECVQDMDHENMFWYRQDPGLGLRLIYFSYDVKMKEKGDIPEGYSVSREKKERFSLILESASTNQTSMYLCASTQGQSNQPQHFGDGTRLSIL.

The genes are TRBV6-5 and TRBJ2-7, with 9 bases aligning to TRBD1. V was pared by 6 bases and J by 4 bases, with 7 bases of the junction left unmatched. The CDR3 is 14 amino acids. Per the germline V gene, CDR1 is MNHEY and CDR2 is SVGAGI. CDR3 amino acids: CASSWVQGAYEQYF. CDR3 coding DNA: TGTGCCAGCAGCTGGGTACAGGGGGCGTACGAGCAGTACTTC.

The V gene is TRBV2, the J gene TRBJ1-6; D unclear. Germline loops: CDR1 SNHLY, CDR2 FYNNEI. CDR3 length equals 16 residues. V dropped 7 bases and J dropped 5 bases, with 18 bases sitting between them. CDR3 bases: TGTGCCAGCACTAGGAGTACCCTCTCTGATAATTCACCCCTCCACTTT. Protein sequence: CASTRSTLSDNSPLHF.

The V gene is TRBV9, the J gene TRBJ1-5; D is unresolved. Germline V gene lookup returns CDR1 SGDLS and CDR2 YYNGEE. This CDR3 is built from 15 residues. V gave up 2 bases and J gave up 1 base, with 10 bases separating them. The CDR3, as DNA: TGTGCCAGCAGCGTCTCCGGTAACAGCAATCAGCCCCAGCATTTT. Protein product: CASSVSGNSNQPQHF. The full variable domain, its missing parts supplied by reference TRBV9 and TRBJ1-5, is DSGVTQTPKHLITATGQRVTLRCSPRSGDLSVYWYQQSLDQGLQFLIQYYNGEERAKGNILERFSAQQFPDLHSELNLSSLELGDSALYFCASSVSGNSNQPQHFGDGTRLSIL.

The chain combines TRBV5-1 with TRBJ1-5; 9 bases line up with TRBD1. The CDR3 length is 17 residues. V dropped 1 base and J dropped 1; count of bases not matched to a gene: 6. Germline V gene data show CDR1 as SGHRS and CDR2 as YFSETQ. CDR3 nucleotides: TGCGCCAGCAGCTTGAATCCACAGGGGGCAAGCAATCAGCCCCAGCATTTT. Its protein product is CASSLNPQGASNQPQHF.

V is TRBV5-1 and J is TRBJ2-1; 8 bases line up with TRBD2. The CDR3 consists of 20 residues. J gave up 3 bases and V 3 bases, and 20 bases lay outside the gene matches. From germline, CDR1 is SGHRS and CDR2 YFSETQ. The CDR3 reads CASSSFPTGGGPALYNEQFF. In DNA form, the CDR3 reads TGCGCCAGCAGCTCCTTCCCCACTGGCGGGGGGCCAGCTCTCTACAATGAGCAGTTCTTC.

The chain links TRBV12-5 to TRBJ1-2; D gene uncertain. Germline V gene data show CDR1 as LGHNT and CDR2 as FRNRAP. This CDR3 spans 18 amino acids. The germline V and J ends were trimmed by 0 bases and 7 bases, with 24 bases remaining between them. The DNA for the CDR3 is TGTGCTAGTGGTTTGGTAATGGAGGTTGGGGATCCGGGTGCTGGCTACACCTTC. The encoded protein is CASGLVMEVGDPGAGYTF.

V usage is TRBV9 and J usage is TRBJ1-1; D is undetermined. Trimming left V 3 bases short and J 5 bases short, with 8 bases between. CDR1 is SGDLS, CDR2 YYNGEE, per germline. CDR3 length equals 12 residues. The CDR3 reads CASSASETEAFF. The CDR3 nucleotides read TGTGCCAGCAGCGCCTCGGAGACTGAAGCTTTCTTT.

The CDR3 bases are TGCGCCAGCAGCCAGGTGCCCGGGACAGGAGGCTCAGGAGGTTATGAAAAACTGTTTTTT. It yields the protein CASSQVPGTGGSGGYEKLFF. The chain recombines TRBV4-1 with TRBJ1-4, with 8 bases fitting TRBD1. V shed 3 bases, J shed 6 bases, and the junction held 21 bases outside the gene matches. CDR3 size: 20 residues. From germline, CDR1 is MGHRA and CDR2 YSYEKL.

V and J are TRBV7-6 and TRBJ1-4, with D possibly matching TRBD1 (5 bases). V was trimmed by 3 bases and J by 9 bases, leaving 8 bases between them. The CDR3 totals 12 residues. Germline V gene sequence: CDR1 SGHVS, CDR2 FNYEAQ. The CDR3 bases are TGTGCCAGCAGCTTCCTGGGGCAAAAACTGTTTTTT. This encodes CASSFLGQKLFF.

As concerns this clone: The junction departs from the called germline gene at one end, perhaps through a read error. The same CDR3 arises from other DNA sequences in this sample as well. The rearrangement links TRBV6-5 to TRBJ1-1, with D unresolved. This CDR3 is 15 amino acids long. The germline gives CDR1 MNHEY, CDR2 SVGAGI. CDR3 protein: CASSYDYYGGTEAFF. CDR3 nucleotides: TGTGCCAGCAGTTACGATTATTACGGAGGCACTGAAGCTTTCTTC.

This chain uses TRBV18 with TRBJ1-1; 9 positions agree with TRBD1. The germline V gene encodes CDR1 KGHSH and CDR2 LQKENI. The CDR3 spans 15 residues. V lost 2 bases, J lost 4 bases, and 5 bases stayed unmatched. DNA of the CDR3: TGTGCCAGCTCACCAAACACAGGGGGCCCCACTGAAGCTTTCTTT. Its translation is CASSPNTGGPTEAFF.